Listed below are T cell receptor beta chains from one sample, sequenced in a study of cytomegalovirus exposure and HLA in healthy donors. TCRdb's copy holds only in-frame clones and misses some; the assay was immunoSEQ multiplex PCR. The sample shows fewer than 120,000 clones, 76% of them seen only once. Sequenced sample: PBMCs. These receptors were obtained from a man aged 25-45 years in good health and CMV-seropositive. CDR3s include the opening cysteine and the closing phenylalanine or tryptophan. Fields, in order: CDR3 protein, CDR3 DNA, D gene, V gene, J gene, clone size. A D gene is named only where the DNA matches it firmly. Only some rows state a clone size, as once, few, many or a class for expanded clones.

CDR3: CASSPHPPGTGSNTEAFF; DNA: TGTGCCAGCTCACCCCATCCTCCCGGGACAGGGAGTAACACTGAAGCTTTCTTT; D: TRBD1; V: TRBV18; J: TRBJ1-1; size: NA
CDR3: CASTAGNPYEQYF; DNA: TGTGCCAGCACCGCGGGAAACCCCTACGAGCAGTACTTC; D: NA; V: TRBV6-5; J: TRBJ2-7; size: NA
CDR3: CASSLGFSSYEQYF; DNA: TGTGCCAGCAGCTTGGGCTTCTCCTCCTACGAGCAGTACTTC; D: NA; V: TRBV11-2; J: TRBJ2-7; size: few
CDR3: CASSLARDTQYF; DNA: TGTGCCAGCAGCTTAGCTCGGGATACGCAGTATTTT; D: NA; V: TRBV7-9; J: TRBJ2-3; size: NA
CDR3: CASSQDRGQGGSAGYTF; DNA: TGCGCCAGCAGCCAAGATCGGGGGCAGGGGGGTTCGGCTGGCTACACCTTC; D: TRBD1; V: TRBV4-3; J: TRBJ1-2; size: NA
CDR3: CASSQANNSPLHF; DNA: TGCGCCAGCAGCCAAGCCAATAATTCACCCCTCCACTTT; D: NA; V: TRBV4-3; J: TRBJ1-6; size: NA
CDR3: CASSLGTGVETGELFF; DNA: TGCGCCAGCAGCTTGGGGACAGGGGTTGAGACCGGGGAGCTGTTTTTT; D: TRBD1; V: TRBV5-1; J: TRBJ2-2; size: NA
CDR3: CASSQVYGQQETQYF; DNA: TGCGCCAGCAGCCAAGTCTATGGACAGCAAGAGACCCAGTACTTC; D: NA; V: TRBV4-3; J: TRBJ2-5; size: NA
CDR3: CASSFGWRGSNTEAFF; DNA: TGTGCCAGCAGTTTTGGGTGGCGGGGCTCGAACACTGAAGCTTTCTTT; D: NA; V: TRBV28; J: TRBJ1-1; size: once
CDR3: CASGPPGNIQYF; DNA: TGTGCCAGCGGCCCTCCGGGAAACATTCAGTACTTC; D: NA; V: TRBV27; J: TRBJ2-4; size: NA
CDR3: CASSLGEGSNQPQHF; DNA: TGTGCCAGCAGCTTAGGGGAGGGAAGCAATCAGCCCCAGCATTTT; D: NA; V: TRBV7-9; J: TRBJ1-5; size: NA
CDR3: CASSLDWTANYGYTF; DNA: TGTGCCAGCAGCTTGGACTGGACGGCCAACTATGGCTACACCTTC; D: NA; V: TRBV7-2; J: TRBJ1-2; size: NA
CDR3: CASSLEQGGYTF; DNA: TGTGCCAGCAGCTTAGAACAGGGCGGATACACCTTC; D: NA; V: TRBV7-2; J: TRBJ1-2; size: NA
CDR3: CASSPQGFTGELFF; DNA: TGCGCCAGCAGCCCACAGGGTTTCACCGGGGAGCTGTTTTTT; D: NA; V: TRBV5-1; J: TRBJ2-2; size: NA
CDR3: CASRSPGQGENEQFF; DNA: TGTGCCAGCAGGTCACCGGGACAGGGGGAAAATGAGCAGTTCTTC; D: TRBD1; V: TRBV9; J: TRBJ2-1; size: NA
CDR3: CAWRGQPLRDGYTF; DNA: TGTGCCTGGAGGGGACAGCCCTTGAGGGACGGCTACACCTTC; D: TRBD1; V: TRBV30; J: TRBJ1-2; size: few
CDR3: CSGDRTDSYEQYF; DNA: TGTTCCGGGGACCGGACAGACTCCTACGAGCAGTACTTC; D: NA; V: TRBV7-9; J: TRBJ2-7; size: NA
CDR3: CASSAERGGTEAFF; DNA: TGTGCCAGCAGTGCGGAGCGGGGAGGCACTGAAGCTTTCTTT; D: NA; V: TRBV2; J: TRBJ1-1; size: NA
CDR3: CASSLGPAGAGYTF; DNA: TGTGCCAGCAGTTTGGGTCCCGCGGGGGCGGGCTACACCTTC; D: NA; V: TRBV27; J: TRBJ1-2; size: NA
CDR3: CASSEGIGGSNQPQHF; DNA: TGTGCCAGCAGTGAAGGAATAGGGGGTAGCAATCAGCCCCAGCATTTT; D: NA; V: TRBV6-1; J: TRBJ1-5; size: NA
CDR3: CASSRGFADTQYF; DNA: TGTGCCAGCAGTCGGGGTTTCGCAGATACGCAGTATTTT; D: NA; V: TRBV6-5; J: TRBJ2-3; size: NA
CDR3: CASSIGTGGRRAPWNSPLHF; DNA: TGTGCCAGTAGTATAGGGACAGGGGGCCGGAGAGCTCCTTGGAATTCACCCCTCCACTTT; D: TRBD1; V: TRBV19; J: TRBJ1-6; size: few
CDR3: CASRSGQGHYNEQFF; DNA: TGTGCCAGCAGATCCGGACAGGGCCACTACAATGAGCAGTTCTTC; D: TRBD1; V: TRBV5-6; J: TRBJ2-1; size: NA
CDR3: CASSESVSVGYNEQFF; DNA: TGCGCCAGCAGTGAGTCCGTGAGCGTCGGCTACAATGAGCAGTTCTTC; D: NA; V: TRBV10-1; J: TRBJ2-1; size: NA
CDR3: CASSPQRGGWDEQYF; DNA: TGTGCCAGCAGTCCCCAGCGGGGGGGCTGGGACGAGCAGTACTTC; D: TRBD2; V: TRBV28; J: TRBJ2-7; size: few
CDR3: CASSARRGRRTDTQYF; DNA: TGTGCCAGCAGCGCAAGAAGGGGGCGACGCACAGATACGCAGTATTTT; D: TRBD1; V: TRBV7-9; J: TRBJ2-3; size: NA
CDR3: CASSLGTGVSEQYF; DNA: TGTGCCAGCAGCTTAGGGACAGGGGTGAGCGAGCAGTACTTC; D: TRBD1; V: TRBV7-8; J: TRBJ2-7; size: NA
CDR3: CASSRGGFGTDTQYF; DNA: TGTGCCAGCAGCCGCGGGGGGTTTGGCACAGATACGCAGTATTTT; D: TRBD2; V: TRBV7-2; J: TRBJ2-3; size: NA
CDR3: CAWSVRPTGADYEQYF; DNA: TGTGCCTGGAGTGTACGCCCCACAGGTGCAGATTACGAGCAGTACTTC; D: NA; V: TRBV30; J: TRBJ2-7; size: NA
CDR3: CASRPRPWDSLLPLHF; DNA: TGTGCCAGCAGACCCCGTCCCTGGGACAGTCTATTGCCCCTCCACTTT; D: TRBD1; V: TRBV27; J: TRBJ1-6; size: NA
CDR3: CASSLAGGPETQYF; DNA: TGTGCCAGCAGTTTAGCGGGGGGCCCAGAGACCCAGTACTTC; D: TRBD2; V: TRBV6-5; J: TRBJ2-5; size: NA
CDR3: CASSIPAPNTEAFF; DNA: TGTGCCAGTAGTATCCCCGCGCCGAACACTGAAGCTTTCTTT; D: NA; V: TRBV19; J: TRBJ1-1; size: NA
CDR3: CAWSLGNEQFF; DNA: TGTGCCTGGAGTCTCGGGAATGAGCAGTTCTTC; D: NA; V: TRBV30; J: TRBJ2-1; size: NA
CDR3: CAINPGLAGSDTQYF; DNA: TGTGCCATCAACCCGGGGCTAGCGGGATCAGATACGCAGTATTTT; D: TRBD2; V: TRBV10-3; J: TRBJ2-3; size: NA
CDR3: CASSPSTNEKLFF; DNA: TGTGCCAGCTCACCATCTACTAATGAAAAACTGTTTTTT; D: NA; V: TRBV18; J: TRBJ1-4; size: NA
CDR3: CASSSAPGGGYEQYF; DNA: TGTGCCAGCAGCTCCGCTCCAGGGGGCGGCTACGAGCAGTACTTC; D: TRBD1; V: TRBV5-4; J: TRBJ2-7; size: NA
CDR3: CASRGDSSYEQYF; DNA: TGTGCCAGCAGAGGGGACAGCTCCTACGAGCAGTACTTC; D: TRBD1; V: TRBV2; J: TRBJ2-7; size: NA
CDR3: CASSPRGGDREEKLFF; DNA: TGTGCCAGCAGCCCCAGGGGGGGGGACAGGGAGGAAAAACTGTTTTTT; D: TRBD1; V: TRBV5-5; J: TRBJ1-4; size: NA
CDR3: CASSLGRGQLFSDGYTF; DNA: TGTGCCAGCAGCTTAGGCCGAGGACAGCTATTTTCCGATGGCTACACCTTC; D: NA; V: TRBV13; J: TRBJ1-2; size: NA
CDR3: CASSQEPPGAGDPYEQYF; DNA: TGCGCCAGCAGCCAAGAGCCCCCGGGGGCGGGGGACCCCTACGAGCAGTACTTC; D: NA; V: TRBV4-3; J: TRBJ2-7; size: NA
CDR3: CASSIGGLQPQHF; DNA: TGTGCCAGTAGTATAGGGGGGCTTCAGCCCCAGCATTTT; D: NA; V: TRBV19; J: TRBJ1-5; size: NA
CDR3: CASRLGLAGVYQETQYF; DNA: TGTGCAAGTCGCTTAGGACTAGCGGGGGTGTACCAAGAGACCCAGTACTTC; D: NA; V: TRBV12-2; J: TRBJ2-5; size: few
CDR3: CASRTSTGTGYGASSYNEQFF; DNA: TGTGCCAGCCGGACCTCAACCGGGACAGGTTATGGGGCCAGCTCCTACAATGAGCAGTTCTTC; D: TRBD1; V: TRBV7-6; J: TRBJ2-1; size: NA
CDR3: CATSTSGGRNEQFF; DNA: TGTGCCACCAGTACAAGCGGGGGGAGGAATGAGCAGTTCTTC; D: TRBD2; V: TRBV15; J: TRBJ2-1; size: NA
CDR3: CASSPTVSSGANVLTF; DNA: TGTGCCAGCAGCCCTACAGTGAGCTCTGGGGCCAACGTCCTGACTTTC; D: NA; V: TRBV5-4; J: TRBJ2-6; size: once
CDR3: CASTYPPEAFF; DNA: TGTGCCAGCACCTATCCGCCTGAAGCTTTCTTT; D: NA; V: TRBV11-2; J: TRBJ1-1; size: NA
CDR3: CASSFSGGTGAEQYF; DNA: TGCGCCAGCAGCTTCTCCGGCGGGACAGGGGCCGAGCAGTACTTC; D: TRBD1; V: TRBV5-1; J: TRBJ2-7; size: NA
CDR3: CASSLGRDYEQYF; DNA: TGTGCCAGCAGTTTAGGCAGGGACTACGAGCAGTACTTC; D: NA; V: TRBV27; J: TRBJ2-7; size: NA
CDR3: CASRQDRGPEKLFF; DNA: TGTGCCAGCCGACAGGACAGGGGCCCTGAAAAACTGTTTTTT; D: TRBD1; V: TRBV6-1; J: TRBJ1-4; size: few
CDR3: CASSPPGPATNEKLFF; DNA: TGTGCCAGCAGCCCTCCGGGTCCTGCAACTAATGAAAAACTGTTTTTT; D: NA; V: TRBV7-2; J: TRBJ1-4; size: NA
CDR3: CASSPEAGRETQYF; DNA: TGTGCCAGCAGCCCAGAGGCGGGAAGGGAGACCCAGTACTTC; D: NA; V: TRBV7-2; J: TRBJ2-5; size: NA
CDR3: CASSPVGGGNQPQHF; DNA: TGTGCCAGCAGCCCCGTAGGGGGCGGGAATCAGCCCCAGCATTTT; D: TRBD1; V: TRBV6-5; J: TRBJ1-5; size: once
CDR3: CASKVGADSNQPQHF; DNA: TGTGCCAGCAAGGTAGGGGCAGATAGCAATCAGCCCCAGCATTTT; D: NA; V: TRBV28; J: TRBJ1-5; size: NA
CDR3: CASSRGTGAEAFF; DNA: TGTGCCAGTAGTAGGGGGACAGGGGCTGAAGCTTTCTTT; D: TRBD1; V: TRBV19; J: TRBJ1-1; size: few
CDR3: CASSQGGFGVNGYTF; DNA: TGTGCCAGCAGCCAAGGAGGGTTTGGGGTGAATGGCTACACCTTC; D: NA; V: TRBV14; J: TRBJ1-2; size: NA
CDR3: CSAGVTDTQYF; DNA: TGCAGTGCCGGGGTTACAGATACGCAGTATTTT; D: NA; V: TRBV20-1; J: TRBJ2-3; size: NA
CDR3: CASSSMDRATEAFF; DNA: TGTGCCAGCAGCTCCATGGACAGGGCCACTGAAGCTTTCTTT; D: TRBD1; V: TRBV7-6; J: TRBJ1-1; size: NA